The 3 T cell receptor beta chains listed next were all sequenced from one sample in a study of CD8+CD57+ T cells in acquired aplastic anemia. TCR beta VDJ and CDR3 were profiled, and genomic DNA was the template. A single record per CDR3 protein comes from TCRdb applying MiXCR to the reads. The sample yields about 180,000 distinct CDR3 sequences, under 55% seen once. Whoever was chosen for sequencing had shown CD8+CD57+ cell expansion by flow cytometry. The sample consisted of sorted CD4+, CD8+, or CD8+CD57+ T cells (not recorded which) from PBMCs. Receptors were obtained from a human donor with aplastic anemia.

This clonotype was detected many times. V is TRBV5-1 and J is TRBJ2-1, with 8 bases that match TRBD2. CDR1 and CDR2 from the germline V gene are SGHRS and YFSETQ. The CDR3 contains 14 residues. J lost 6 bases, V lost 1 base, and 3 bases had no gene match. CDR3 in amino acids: CASSLLGGVNEQFF. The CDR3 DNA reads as TGCGCCAGCAGCTTGCTCGGGGGGGTCAATGAGCAGTTCTTC. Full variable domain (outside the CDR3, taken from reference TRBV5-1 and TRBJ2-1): KAGVTQTPRYLIKTRGQQVTLSCSPISGHRSVSWYQQTPGQGLQFLFEYFSETQRNKGNFPGRFSGRQFSNSRSEMNVSTLELGDSALYLCASSLLGGVNEQFFGPGTRLTVL.

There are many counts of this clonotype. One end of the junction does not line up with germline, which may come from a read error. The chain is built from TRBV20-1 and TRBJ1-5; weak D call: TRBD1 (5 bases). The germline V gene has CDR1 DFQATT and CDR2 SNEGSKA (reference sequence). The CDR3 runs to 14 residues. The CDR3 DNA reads TGCAGTGCTAAGGCACCAGGGAGCACTCAGCCCCAGCATTTT. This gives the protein CSAKAPGSTQPQHF.

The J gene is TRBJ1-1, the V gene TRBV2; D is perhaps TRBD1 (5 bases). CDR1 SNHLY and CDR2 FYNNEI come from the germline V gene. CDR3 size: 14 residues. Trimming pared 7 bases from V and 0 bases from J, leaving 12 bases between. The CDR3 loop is CASTTGSMNTEAFF. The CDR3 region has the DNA TGTGCCAGCACTACAGGCTCTATGAACACTGAAGCTTTCTTT.